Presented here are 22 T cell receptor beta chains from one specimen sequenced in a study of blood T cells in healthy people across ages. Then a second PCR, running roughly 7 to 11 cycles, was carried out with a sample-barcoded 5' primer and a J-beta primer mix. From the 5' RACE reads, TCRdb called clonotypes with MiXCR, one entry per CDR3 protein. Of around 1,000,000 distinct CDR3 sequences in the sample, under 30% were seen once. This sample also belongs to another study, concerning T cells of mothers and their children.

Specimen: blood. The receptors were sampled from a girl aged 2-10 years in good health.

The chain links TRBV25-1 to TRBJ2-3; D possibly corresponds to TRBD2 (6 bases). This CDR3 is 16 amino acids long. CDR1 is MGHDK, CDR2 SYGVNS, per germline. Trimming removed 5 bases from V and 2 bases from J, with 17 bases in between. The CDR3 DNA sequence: TGTGCCAGCAGTTCCCCGGCTAGCGAGGACACAGATACGCAGTATTTT. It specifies CASSSPASEDTDTQYF.

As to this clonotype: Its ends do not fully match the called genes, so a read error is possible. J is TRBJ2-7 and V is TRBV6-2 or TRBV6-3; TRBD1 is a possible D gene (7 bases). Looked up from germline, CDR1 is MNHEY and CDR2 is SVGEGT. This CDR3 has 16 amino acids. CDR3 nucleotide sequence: TGTGCCAGCAGCTCGCCGGGGGACAGAAGCTCCTATGAGCAGTACTTC. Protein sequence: CASSSPGDRSSYEQYF.

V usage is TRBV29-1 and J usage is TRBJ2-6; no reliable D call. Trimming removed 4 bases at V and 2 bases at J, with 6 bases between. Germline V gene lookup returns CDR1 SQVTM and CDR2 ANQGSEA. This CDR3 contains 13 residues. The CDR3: CSVVKAGANVLTF. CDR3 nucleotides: TGCAGCGTTGTTAAGGCTGGGGCCAACGTCCTGACTTTC.

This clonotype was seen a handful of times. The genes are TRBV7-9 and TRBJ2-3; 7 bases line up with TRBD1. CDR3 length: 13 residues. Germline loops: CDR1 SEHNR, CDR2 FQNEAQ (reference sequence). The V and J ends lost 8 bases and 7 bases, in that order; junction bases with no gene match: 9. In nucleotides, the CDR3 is TGTGCCAGCGTGCCGACAGGGACCAATACGCAGTATTTT. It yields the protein CASVPTGTNTQYF.

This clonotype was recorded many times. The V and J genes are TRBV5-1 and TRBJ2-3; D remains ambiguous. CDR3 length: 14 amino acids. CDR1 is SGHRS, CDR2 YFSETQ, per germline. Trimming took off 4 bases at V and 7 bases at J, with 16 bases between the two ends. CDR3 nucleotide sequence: TGCGCCAGCAGCCCCGGGCCCCCCGACCATACGCAGTATTTT. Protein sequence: CASSPGPPDHTQYF.

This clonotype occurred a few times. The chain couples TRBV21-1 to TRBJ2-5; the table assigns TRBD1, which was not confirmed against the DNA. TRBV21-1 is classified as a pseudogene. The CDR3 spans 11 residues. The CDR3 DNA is TGTGCCGGTGACAGGGACGAGACCCAGTACTTC. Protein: CAGDRDETQYF.

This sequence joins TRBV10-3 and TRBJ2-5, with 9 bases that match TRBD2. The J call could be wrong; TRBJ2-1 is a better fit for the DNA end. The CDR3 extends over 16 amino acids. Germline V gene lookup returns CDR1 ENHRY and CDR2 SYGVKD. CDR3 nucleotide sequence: TGTGCCATCATGATTAGCGGGAGCCAGGGTTGGGGTGAGCAGTTCTTC. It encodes CAIMISGSQGWGEQFF.

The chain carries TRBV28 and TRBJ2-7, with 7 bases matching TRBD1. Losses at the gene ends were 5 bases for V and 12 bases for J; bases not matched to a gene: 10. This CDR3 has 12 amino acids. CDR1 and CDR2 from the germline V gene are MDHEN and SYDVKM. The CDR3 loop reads CASSPDRASTYF. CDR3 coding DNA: TGTGCCAGCAGTCCCGACAGGGCGAGCACGTACTTC. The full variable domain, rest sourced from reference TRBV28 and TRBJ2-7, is DVKVTQSSRYLVKRTGEKVFLECVQDMDHENMFWYRQDPGLGLRLIYFSYDVKMKEKGDIPEGYSVSREKKERFSLILESASTNQTSMYLCASSPDRASTYFGPGTRLTVT.

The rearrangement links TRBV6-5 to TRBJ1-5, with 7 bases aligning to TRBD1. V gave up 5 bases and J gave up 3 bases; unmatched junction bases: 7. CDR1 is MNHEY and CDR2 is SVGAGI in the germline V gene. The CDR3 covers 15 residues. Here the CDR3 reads CASSMTGSDNQPQHF. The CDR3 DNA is TGTGCCAGCAGTATGACAGGGAGCGACAATCAGCCCCAGCATTTT.

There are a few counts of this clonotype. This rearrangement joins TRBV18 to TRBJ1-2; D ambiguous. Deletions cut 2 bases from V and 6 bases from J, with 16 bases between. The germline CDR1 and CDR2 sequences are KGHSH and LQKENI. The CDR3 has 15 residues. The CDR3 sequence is CASSPSDVIGNGYTF. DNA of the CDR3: TGTGCCAGCTCACCATCGGATGTAATCGGGAATGGCTACACCTTC.

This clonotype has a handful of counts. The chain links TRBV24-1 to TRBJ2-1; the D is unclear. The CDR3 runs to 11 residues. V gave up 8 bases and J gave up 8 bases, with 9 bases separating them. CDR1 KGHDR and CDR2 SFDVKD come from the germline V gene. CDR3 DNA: TGTGCCACCAAATTAGGTGATGAGCAGTTCTTC. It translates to CATKLGDEQFF.

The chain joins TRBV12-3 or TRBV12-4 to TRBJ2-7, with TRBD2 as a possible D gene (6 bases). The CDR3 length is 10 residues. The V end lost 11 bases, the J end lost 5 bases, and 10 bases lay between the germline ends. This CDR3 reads CAEEGHEQYF. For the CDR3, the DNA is TGTGCCGAGGAGGGCCACGAGCAGTACTTC.

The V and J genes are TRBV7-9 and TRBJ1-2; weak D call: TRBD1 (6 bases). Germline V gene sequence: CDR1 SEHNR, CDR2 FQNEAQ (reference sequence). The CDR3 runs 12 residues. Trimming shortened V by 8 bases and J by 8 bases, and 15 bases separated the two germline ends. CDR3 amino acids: CASGGIVSGYTF. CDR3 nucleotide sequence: TGTGCCAGCGGGGGCATAGTGTCGGGCTACACCTTC.

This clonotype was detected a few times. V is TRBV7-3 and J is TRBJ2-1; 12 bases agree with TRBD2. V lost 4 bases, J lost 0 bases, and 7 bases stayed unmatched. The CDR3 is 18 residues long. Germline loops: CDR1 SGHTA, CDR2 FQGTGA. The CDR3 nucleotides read TGTGCCAGCAGCTCAGGTGGACTAGCGGGATACTCCTACAATGAGCAGTTCTTC. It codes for CASSSGGLAGYSYNEQFF.

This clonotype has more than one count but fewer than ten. CDR3 loop: CASSWGPGPGANVLTF. DNA of the CDR3: TGTGCCAGCAGCTGGGGTCCAGGCCCGGGGGCCAACGTCCTGACTTTC. V gene TRBV5-6 combines with J gene TRBJ2-6; no firm D call. Per the germline V gene, CDR1 is SGHDT and CDR2 is YYEEEE. This CDR3 has 16 residues. With 3 bases removed from V and 4 bases from J, the gap between germline ends came to 14 bases.

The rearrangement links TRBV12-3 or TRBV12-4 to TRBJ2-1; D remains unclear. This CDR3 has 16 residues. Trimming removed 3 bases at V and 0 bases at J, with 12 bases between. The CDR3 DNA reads TGTGCCAGCAGTTTTGCGGTCCCAAGCTCCTACAATGAGCAGTTCTTC. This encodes CASSFAVPSSYNEQFF.

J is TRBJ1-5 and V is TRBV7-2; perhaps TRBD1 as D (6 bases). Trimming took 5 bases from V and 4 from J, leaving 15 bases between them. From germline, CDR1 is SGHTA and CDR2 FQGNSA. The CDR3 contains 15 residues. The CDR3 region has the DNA TGTGCCAGCAGCCGAATTACAGGGTTGAATCAGCCCCAGCATTTT. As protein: CASSRITGLNQPQHF.

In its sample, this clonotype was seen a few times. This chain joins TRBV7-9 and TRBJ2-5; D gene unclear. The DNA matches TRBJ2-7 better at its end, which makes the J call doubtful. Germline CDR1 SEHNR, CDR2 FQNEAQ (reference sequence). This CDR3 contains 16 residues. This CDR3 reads CASSLMPGTANYEQYF. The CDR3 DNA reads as TGTGCCAGCAGCTTAATGCCAGGAACTGCAAACTACGAGCAGTACTTC.

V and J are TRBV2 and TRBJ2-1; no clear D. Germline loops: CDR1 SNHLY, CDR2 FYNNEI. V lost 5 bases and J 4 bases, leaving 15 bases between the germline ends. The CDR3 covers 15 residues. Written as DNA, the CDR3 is TGTGCCAGCAGTTCTCGCCATCAAACTTACAATGAGCAGTTCTTC. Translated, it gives CASSSRHQTYNEQFF. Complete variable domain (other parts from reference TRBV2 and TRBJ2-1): EPEVTQTPSHQVTQMGQEVILRCVPISNHLYFYWYRQILGQKVEFLVSFYNNEISEKSEIFDDQFSVERPDGSNFTLKIRSTKLEDSAMYFCASSSRHQTYNEQFFGPGTRLTVL.

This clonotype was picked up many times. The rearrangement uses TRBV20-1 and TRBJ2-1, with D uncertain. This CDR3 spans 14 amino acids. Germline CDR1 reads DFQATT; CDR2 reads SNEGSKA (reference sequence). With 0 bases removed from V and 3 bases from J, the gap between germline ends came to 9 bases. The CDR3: CSARDKDHYNEQFF. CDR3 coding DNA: TGCAGTGCTAGAGATAAAGACCACTACAATGAGCAGTTCTTC.

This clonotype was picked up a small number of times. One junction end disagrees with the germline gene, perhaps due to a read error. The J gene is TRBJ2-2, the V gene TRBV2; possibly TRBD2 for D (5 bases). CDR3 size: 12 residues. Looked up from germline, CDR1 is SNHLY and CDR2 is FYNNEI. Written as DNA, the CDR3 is TGTGCCAGCAGGGAGAGGAGCACCGGGGAGCTGTTT. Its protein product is CASRERSTGELF.

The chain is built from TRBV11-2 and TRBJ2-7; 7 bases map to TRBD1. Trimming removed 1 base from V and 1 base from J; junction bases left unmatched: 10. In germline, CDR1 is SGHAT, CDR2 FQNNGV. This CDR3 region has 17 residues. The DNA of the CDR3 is TGTGCCAGCAGCTTAGCAGTCGGTGGGGGACAGTCCTACGAGCAGTACTTC. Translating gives CASSLAVGGGQSYEQYF. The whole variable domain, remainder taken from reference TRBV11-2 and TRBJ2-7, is EAGVAQSPRYKIIEKRQSVAFWCNPISGHATLYWYQQILGQGPKLLIQFQNNGVVDDSQLPKDRFSAERLKGVDSTLKIQPAKLEDSAVYLCASSLAVGGGQSYEQYFGPGTRLTVT.